This TCR beta chain was found in a study of blood T cells in healthy people across ages. Then a second PCR, running roughly 7 to 11 cycles, was carried out with a sample-barcoded 5' primer and a J-beta primer mix. TCRdb re-derived calls from the 5' RACE reads in MiXCR, one entry per CDR3 protein. This sample carries over 600,000 distinct CDR3 sequences, roughly 50% of them seen once, and the ten largest clones take about 26%. For this clonotype: Antigen specificity is unknown.

This CDR3 is built from 15 residues. V was trimmed by 0 bases and J by 4 bases, leaving 15 bases between them. Germline lookup yields CDR1 DFQATT and CDR2 SNEGSKA (reference sequence). Findings and limits, study-wide: PBMCs left unsorted prevented a conclusive naive versus antigen-experienced comparison. Underestimates were what the diversity estimates from one million T cells were considered to be.

The receptor comes from a man aged 35 to 55 in good health. The specimen was blood. The chain recombines TRBV20-1 with TRBJ1-2; D is possibly TRBD1 (6 bases). CDR3 in DNA: TGCAGTGCTAGAGATTCCAGGACAGCTAGCTATGGCTACACCTTC. Translating gives CSARDSRTASYGYTF.